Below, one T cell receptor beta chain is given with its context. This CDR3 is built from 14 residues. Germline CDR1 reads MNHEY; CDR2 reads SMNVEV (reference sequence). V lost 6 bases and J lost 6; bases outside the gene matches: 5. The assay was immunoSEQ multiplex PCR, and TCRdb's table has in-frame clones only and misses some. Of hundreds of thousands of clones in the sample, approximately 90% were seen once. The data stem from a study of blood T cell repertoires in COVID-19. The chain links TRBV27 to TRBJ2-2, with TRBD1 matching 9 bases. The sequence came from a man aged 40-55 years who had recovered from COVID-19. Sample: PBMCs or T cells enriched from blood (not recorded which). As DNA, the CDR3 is TGTGCCAGCAGCTGGGACAGGGTGTCCGGGGAGCTGTTTTTT. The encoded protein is CASSWDRVSGELFF.